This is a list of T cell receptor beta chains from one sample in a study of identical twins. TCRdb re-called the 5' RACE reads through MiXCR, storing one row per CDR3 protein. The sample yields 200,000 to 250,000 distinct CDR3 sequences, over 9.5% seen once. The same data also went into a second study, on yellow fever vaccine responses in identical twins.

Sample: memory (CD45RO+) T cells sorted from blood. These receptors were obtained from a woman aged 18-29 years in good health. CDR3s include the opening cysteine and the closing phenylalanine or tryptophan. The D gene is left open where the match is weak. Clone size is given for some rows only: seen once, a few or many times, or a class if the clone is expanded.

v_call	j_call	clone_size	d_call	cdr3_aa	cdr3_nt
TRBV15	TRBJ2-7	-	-	CATSRDLQTSYEQYF	TGTGCCACCAGCAGAGATCTACAGACGAGCTACGAGCAGTACTTC
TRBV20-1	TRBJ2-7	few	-	CSARDLEPYEQYF	TGCAGTGCTAGAGATTTGGAGCCCTACGAGCAGTACTTC
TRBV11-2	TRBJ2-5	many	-	CASSLAQGGLLRETQYF	TGTGCCAGCAGCTTAGCCCAGGGGGGGTTACTGAGGGAGACCCAGTACTTC
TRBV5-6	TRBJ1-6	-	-	CASSFMSGYSPLHF	TGTGCCAGCAGCTTCATGTCAGGGTATTCACCCCTCCACTTT
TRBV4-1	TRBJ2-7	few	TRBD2	CASSQEPGGSYEQYF	TGCGCCAGCAGCCAAGAACCGGGGGGGTCCTACGAGCAGTACTTC
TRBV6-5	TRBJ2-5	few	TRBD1	CASSSETRDRGRFRETQYF	TGTGCCAGCAGTTCCGAAACTCGGGACAGGGGCAGATTTCGTGAGACCCAGTACTTC
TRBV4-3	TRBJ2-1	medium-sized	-	CASSRKANSDVDEQFF	TGCGCCAGCAGCCGGAAGGCTAACTCGGACGTCGATGAGCAGTTCTTC
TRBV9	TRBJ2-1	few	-	CASSVVATGNEQFF	TGTGCCAGCAGCGTAGTAGCCACAGGGAATGAGCAGTTCTTC
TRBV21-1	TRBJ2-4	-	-	CASLPVQNIQYF	TGTGCCAGTCTTCCGGTCCAAAACATTCAGTACTTC
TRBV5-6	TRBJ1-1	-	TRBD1	CASSFPTGVTEAFF	TGTGCCAGCAGCTTCCCAACAGGGGTGACTGAAGCTTTCTTT
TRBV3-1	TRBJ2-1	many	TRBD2	CASSPRGLAGDNEQFF	TGTGCCAGCAGCCCGAGAGGCCTAGCGGGAGACAATGAGCAGTTCTTC
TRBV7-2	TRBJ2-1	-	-	CASSGGGRSYNEQFF	TGTGCCAGCAGCGGAGGGGGACGGTCCTACAATGAGCAGTTCTTC
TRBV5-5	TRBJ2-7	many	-	CASSTGFDRIYEQYF	TGTGCCAGCAGCACGGGTTTCGACAGGATCTACGAGCAGTACTTC
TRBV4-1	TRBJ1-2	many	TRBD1	CASSQEGRQGIDGYTF	TGCGCCAGCAGCCAAGAGGGACGACAGGGAATTGATGGCTACACCTTC
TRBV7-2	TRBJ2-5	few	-	CASSLGQGIEQETQYF	TGTGCCAGCAGCTTAGGCCAGGGAATAGAGCAAGAGACCCAGTACTTC
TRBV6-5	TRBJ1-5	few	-	CAPMGINQPQHF	TGTGCCCCCATGGGGATTAATCAGCCCCAGCATTTT
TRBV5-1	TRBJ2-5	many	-	CASSLAGDPQETQYF	TGCGCCAGCAGCTTGGCGGGGGATCCACAAGAGACCCAGTACTTC
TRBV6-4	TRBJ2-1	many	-	CASSPTGTANEQFF	TGTGCCAGCAGCCCGACAGGGACTGCCAATGAGCAGTTCTTC
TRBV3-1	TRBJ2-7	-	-	CASSRFGGLGQYF	TGTGCCAGCAGCCGGTTCGGGGGATTGGGGCAGTACTTC
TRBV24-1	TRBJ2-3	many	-	CATSISPGYTQYF	TGTGCCACCAGTATATCACCGGGATATACGCAGTATTTT
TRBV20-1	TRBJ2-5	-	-	CSASLTYQETQYF	TGCAGTGCTAGTTTAACGTACCAAGAGACCCAGTACTTC
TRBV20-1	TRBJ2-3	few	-	CSAKIPRVYTDTQYF	TGCAGTGCTAAGATCCCCAGGGTATACACAGATACGCAGTATTTT
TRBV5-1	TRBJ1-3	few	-	CASSFGTSGNTIYF	TGCGCCAGCAGCTTCGGGACTTCGGGAAACACCATATATTTT
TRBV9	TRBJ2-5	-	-	CASSQGYAQETQYF	TGTGCCAGCAGCCAGGGGTACGCTCAAGAGACCCAGTACTTC
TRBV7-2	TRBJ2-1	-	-	CASSLVDGTHEQFF	TGTGCCAGCAGCTTAGTCGATGGGACTCATGAGCAGTTCTTC
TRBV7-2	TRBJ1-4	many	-	CASSSNSGNEKLFF	TGTGCCAGCAGCTCGAACAGCGGGAATGAAAAACTGTTTTTT
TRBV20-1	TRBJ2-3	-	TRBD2	CSARDKSGRAGATQYF	TGCAGTGCTAGAGATAAGAGCGGGAGGGCCGGGGCCACGCAGTATTTT
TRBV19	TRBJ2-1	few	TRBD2	CASTRIAGGRTQFF	TGTGCCAGTACAAGAATAGCGGGAGGGCGTACGCAGTTCTTC
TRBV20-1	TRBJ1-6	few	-	CSARDPVDSPLHF	TGCAGTGCTAGAGATCCTGTGGATTCACCCCTCCACTTT
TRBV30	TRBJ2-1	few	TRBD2	CAWSGGGSSYNEQFF	TGTGCCTGGAGTGGCGGGGGGAGCTCCTACAATGAGCAGTTCTTC
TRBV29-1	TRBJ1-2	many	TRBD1	CSVVSGQDFYGYTF	TGCAGCGTTGTGTCGGGACAGGACTTCTATGGCTACACCTTC
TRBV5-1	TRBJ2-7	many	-	CASGNQGRREQYF	TGCGCCAGCGGAAATCAGGGACGTCGGGAGCAGTACTTC
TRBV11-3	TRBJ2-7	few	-	CASQGASGEQYF	TGTGCCAGCCAGGGTGCGTCTGGAGAGCAGTACTTC
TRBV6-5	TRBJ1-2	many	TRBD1	CASSYTGTGGSNYGYTF	TGTGCCAGCAGTTACACCGGGACAGGGGGTAGTAACTATGGCTACACCTTC
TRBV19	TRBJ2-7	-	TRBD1	CASSSHRGRDEQYF	TGTGCCAGTAGTTCCCACAGGGGCCGCGACGAGCAGTACTTC
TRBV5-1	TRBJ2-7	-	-	CASSPAPGPYEQYF	TGCGCCAGCAGCCCGGCTCCCGGGCCCTACGAGCAGTACTTC
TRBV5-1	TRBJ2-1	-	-	CASSLGGLTYNEQFF	TGCGCCAGCAGCTTGGGCGGACTTACCTACAATGAGCAGTTCTTC
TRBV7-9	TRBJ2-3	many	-	CASSRDSMQYF	TGTGCCAGCAGCCGAGACAGTATGCAGTATTTT
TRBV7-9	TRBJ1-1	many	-	CASSLAQGTEAFF	TGTGCCAGCAGCTTAGCGCAGGGCACTGAAGCTTTCTTT
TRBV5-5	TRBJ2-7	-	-	CASSLAMTGISYEQYF	TGTGCCAGCAGCTTGGCAATGACGGGGATCTCCTACGAGCAGTACTTC
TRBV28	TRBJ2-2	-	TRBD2	CAIQTSGNVGELFF	TGTGCCATTCAGACTAGCGGCAACGTTGGGGAGCTGTTTTTT
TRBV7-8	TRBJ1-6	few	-	CASSYGQINNSPLHF	TGTGCCAGCAGCTACGGACAAATCAATAATTCACCCCTCCACTTT
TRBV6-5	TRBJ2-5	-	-	CASSSWDGKETQYF	TGTGCCAGCAGTTCCTGGGACGGCAAAGAGACCCAGTACTTC
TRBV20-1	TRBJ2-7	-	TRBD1	CSAHDRGIPYEQYF	TGCAGTGCCCATGACAGGGGAATTCCCTACGAGCAGTACTTC
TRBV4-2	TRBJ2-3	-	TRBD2	CASSQRLAGGPVSTDTQYF	TGTGCCAGCAGCCAAAGGCTAGCGGGGGGGCCGGTAAGCACAGATACGCAGTATTTT
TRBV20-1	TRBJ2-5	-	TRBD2	CSARRGLAAQETQYF	TGCAGTGCTAGAAGGGGACTAGCGGCACAAGAGACCCAGTACTTC
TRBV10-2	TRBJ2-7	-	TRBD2	CASTLWSGLSGSIHEQYF	TGCGCCAGTACTCTTTGGTCGGGCTTGAGCGGGAGTATTCACGAGCAGTACTTC
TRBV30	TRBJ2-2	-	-	CAGPRGVTGELFF	TGTGCCGGACCAAGGGGGGTCACCGGGGAGCTGTTTTTT
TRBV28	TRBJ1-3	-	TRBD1	CASTNQGVGGNTIYF	TGTGCCAGCACCAACCAGGGGGTAGGCGGAAACACCATATATTTT
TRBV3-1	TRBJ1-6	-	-	CASSLADSPLHF	TGTGCCAGCAGCCTAGCGGATTCACCCCTCCACTTT
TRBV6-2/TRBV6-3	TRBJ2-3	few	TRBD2	CASSTEREGLKDTQYF	TGTGCCAGCAGTACCGAGCGGGAGGGCCTGAAAGATACGCAGTATTTT
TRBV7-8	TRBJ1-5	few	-	CASSRRGRYQPQHF	TGTGCCAGCAGTCGAAGGGGAAGGTATCAGCCCCAGCATTTT
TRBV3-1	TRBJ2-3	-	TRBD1	CASSLRRTGLGADTQYF	TGTGCCAGCAGCCTAAGACGGACAGGGCTTGGAGCAGATACGCAGTATTTT
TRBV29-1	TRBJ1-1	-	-	CSVGEGQDTEAFF	TGCAGCGTGGGGGAGGGGCAGGACACTGAAGCTTTCTTT
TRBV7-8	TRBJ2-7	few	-	CASSLRQGVPYEQYF	TGTGCCAGCAGCTTAAGGCAGGGTGTACCCTACGAGCAGTACTTC
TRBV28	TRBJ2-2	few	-	CASSLVGNSGELFF	TGTGCCAGCAGTTTAGTCGGGAACTCCGGGGAGCTGTTTTTT
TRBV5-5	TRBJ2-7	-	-	CASRTGTRDEQYF	TGTGCCAGCCGTACTGGGACGAGGGACGAGCAGTACTTC
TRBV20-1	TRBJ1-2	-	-	CSARDPPFASRGGWMYGYTF	TGCAGTGCTAGAGACCCCCCCTTCGCCTCAAGGGGCGGGTGGATGTATGGCTACACCTTC
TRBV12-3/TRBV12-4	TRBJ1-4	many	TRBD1	CASRGTAEKLFF	TGTGCCAGCAGAGGGACAGCTGAAAAACTGTTTTTT
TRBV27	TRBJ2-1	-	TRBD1	CASGGQSGEQFF	TGTGCCAGCGGGGGACAGTCAGGTGAGCAGTTCTTC